A single sample gave rise to the 26 T cell receptor beta chains below, sequenced in a study of blood T cell repertoires in COVID-19. The repertoire was sequenced with immunoSEQ multiplex PCR; TCRdb's copy has only in-frame clones and lacks some. Among 45,000 to 55,000 clones listed, about 92% were seen once. The material sequenced was peripheral blood. The receptor set was obtained from a woman older than 75 with acute or convalescent COVID-19.

This chain links TRBV7-2 with TRBJ2-6, with D perhaps TRBD1 (5 bases). The CDR3 contains 16 residues. CDR1 and CDR2 (germline): SGHTA, FQGNSA. V dropped 0 bases and J dropped 4 bases, with 10 bases sitting between them. CDR3 in amino acids: CASSLAGATGANVLTF. In DNA, the CDR3 is TGTGCCAGCAGCTTAGCAGGGGCAACCGGGGCCAACGTCCTGACTTTC.

The chain is built from TRBV4-2 and TRBJ1-4; 8 bases map to TRBD1. Germline CDR1 LGHNA, CDR2 YNFKEQ. V was clipped by 6 bases and J by 7 bases; unmatched bases: 7. CDR3 size: 14 residues. CDR3: CASRSRGQGEKLFF. The DNA for the CDR3 is TGTGCCAGCAGATCCAGGGGGCAGGGTGAAAAACTGTTTTTT.

The chain employs TRBV30 and TRBJ2-3; 7 bases match TRBD1. This CDR3 region has 13 residues. Germline CDR1 is GTSNPN and CDR2 is SVGIG (reference sequence). With 5 bases clipped from V and 6 bases from J, the junction kept 8 bases outside the gene matches. In DNA, the CDR3 is TGTGCCTGGCGAGGAACAGGGGTGGATACGCAGTATTTT. It is translated as CAWRGTGVDTQYF.

This clone appeared once. The rearrangement uses TRBV5-4 and TRBJ1-3; the match to TRBD1 covers 9 bases. V was clipped by 4 bases and J by 3 bases; unmatched bases: 2. The CDR3 extends over 14 amino acids. The germline CDR1 and CDR2 sequences are SGHNT and YYREEE (reference sequence). Written as DNA, the CDR3 is TGTGCCAGCAGCCCGGACAGGGGTGGAAACACCATATATTTT. Translated, it gives CASSPDRGGNTIYF.

V usage is TRBV24-1 and J usage is TRBJ2-3; possibly TRBD1 for D (7 bases). Germline CDR1 KGHDR, CDR2 SFDVKD. The CDR3 spans 16 residues. Trimming took off 3 bases at V and 4 bases at J, with 16 bases between the two ends. The CDR3 loop reads CATSDAGQYTADTQYF. The CDR3 nucleotides read TGTGCCACCAGTGATGCGGGACAGTACACAGCAGATACGCAGTATTTT.

This clone was seen a handful of times. V and J are TRBV7-9 and TRBJ2-5; D is unresolved. The V and J ends lost 0 bases and 5 bases respectively, with 19 bases between them. Germline V gives CDR1 SEHNR, CDR2 FQNEAQ (reference sequence). The CDR3 contains 17 residues. CDR3 bases: TGTGCCAGCAGCTTAGCTCAGACAAACTTTGGGTGGGAGACCCAGTACTTC. This gives the protein CASSLAQTNFGWETQYF. The full variable domain, completed using reference TRBV7-9 and TRBJ2-5, is DTGVSQNPRHKITKRGQNVTFRCDPISEHNRLYWYRQTLGQGPEFLTYFQNEAQLEKSRLLSDRFSAERPKGSFSTLEIQRTEQGDSAMYLCASSLAQTNFGWETQYFGPGTRLLVL.

This sequence joins TRBV12-3 or TRBV12-4 and TRBJ2-2; no firm D call. Trimming shortened V by 4 bases and J by 8 bases, and 5 bases separated the two germline ends. The CDR3 loop spans 11 amino acids. CDR3 region: CASSSLGELFF. The DNA for the CDR3 is TGTGCCAGCAGTTCATTGGGGGAGCTGTTTTTT.

The chain couples TRBV7-9 to TRBJ2-1; 10 nucleotides match TRBD2. The CDR3 extends over 16 amino acids. Germline V gene sequence: CDR1 SEHNR, CDR2 FQNEAQ (reference sequence). J was trimmed by 2 bases and V by 3 bases; bases with no gene match: 4. CDR3 sequence reads: CASSFSLAGAYNEQFF. CDR3 nucleotide sequence: TGTGCCAGCAGCTTCTCCCTAGCGGGGGCCTACAATGAGCAGTTCTTC.

This chain joins TRBV6-5 and TRBJ1-4; 8 nucleotides line up with TRBD1. The germline V gene encodes CDR1 MNHEY and CDR2 SVGAGI. This CDR3 is 15 amino acids long. Unmatched junction bases numbered 6, after V lost 5 bases and J lost 4 bases. Written as DNA, the CDR3 is TGTGCCAGCAGTCCGCCGGGACAGGATAATGAAAAACTGTTTTTT. This codes for CASSPPGQDNEKLFF.

V usage is TRBV10-3 and J usage is TRBJ1-5; D uncertain. Germline values: CDR1 ENHRY, CDR2 SYGVKD. The CDR3 length is 15 residues. V lost 0 bases and J lost 4, with 10 bases in between. In DNA, the CDR3 is TGTGCCATCAGTGAGTCGAGGGCTATAAATCAGCCCCAGCATTTT. Amino acid sequence: CAISESRAINQPQHF.

In its sample, this clone was seen a few times. This CDR3 reads CASSQHAAGAYEQYF. The CDR3 nucleotides are TGTGCCAGCAGCCAACATGCAGCGGGGGCCTACGAGCAGTACTTC. The chain has TRBV14 and TRBJ2-7; 8 nucleotides line up with TRBD2. Germline CDR1 reads SGHDN; CDR2 reads FVKESK. The CDR3 runs 15 residues. Losses at the gene ends were 2 bases for V and 2 bases for J; bases not matched to a gene: 5.

The rearrangement joins TRBV7-9 to TRBJ2-7, with 9 positions matching TRBD1. V shed 1 base, J shed 5 bases, and the junction held 3 bases outside the gene matches. The CDR3 has 14 amino acids. Germline assignment: CDR1 SEHNR and CDR2 FQNEAQ (reference sequence). This CDR3 is CASSLDRGRDEQYF. CDR3 DNA sequence: TGTGCCAGCAGCTTAGACAGGGGGCGCGACGAGCAGTACTTC.

The J gene is TRBJ2-2, the V gene TRBV19; 11 bases line up with TRBD2. The V gene end was trimmed by 3 bases and the J gene end by 4 bases; junction bases not matched to a gene: 4. Germline CDR1 is LNHDA and CDR2 is SQIVND (reference sequence). This CDR3 is 16 amino acids long. This chain's CDR3 is CASSILAGGPTGELFF. In DNA, the CDR3 is TGTGCCAGTAGTATTCTAGCGGGGGGCCCCACCGGGGAGCTGTTTTTT.

This chain uses TRBV18 with TRBJ2-3; D is undetermined. The CDR3 extends over 15 amino acids. V was clipped by 2 bases and J by 0 bases, with 9 bases between them. Germline loops: CDR1 KGHSH, CDR2 LQKENI. The CDR3 region has the DNA TGTGCCAGCTCACCAAAAGGCGGTAGCACAGATACGCAGTATTTT. It encodes CASSPKGGSTDTQYF.

For this clone: Other DNA sequences in this sample translate to the same CDR3. The chain has TRBV18 and TRBJ2-2; D call uncertain. There are 14 residues in the CDR3. In germline, CDR1 is KGHSH, CDR2 LQKENI. V shed 3 bases and J shed 2 bases, with 7 bases lying between them. This CDR3 is CASSPSGNTGELFF. CDR3 DNA: TGTGCCAGCTCACCTTCAGGCAACACCGGGGAGCTGTTTTTT.

The chain recombines TRBV3-1 (or the pseudogene TRBV3-2) with TRBJ1-1; 7 bases line up with TRBD1. Germline assignment: CDR1 LGHDT and CDR2 YNNKEL (reference sequence). The ends lost 3 bases at V and 7 bases at J; junction bases unmatched: 5. This CDR3 is 13 amino acids long. CDR3 bases: TGTGCCAGCAGCCATGCACGACAGGGTGAAGCTTTCTTT. This gives the protein CASSHARQGEAFF.

This chain connects TRBV6-2 or TRBV6-3 to TRBJ1-1; no clear D gene. The V end was cut by 5 bases, the J end by 6 bases, with 16 bases between. CDR1 is MNHEY, CDR2 SVGEGT, per germline. CDR3 length equals 14 residues. The CDR3 region has the DNA TGTGCCAGCAGTACCCGGGGAGCTATTGCTGAAGCTTTCTTT. Translated: CASSTRGAIAEAFF.

The V and J genes are TRBV19 and TRBJ1-5; 9 nucleotides agree with TRBD1. The trim removed 9 bases at V and 15 bases at J, leaving 6 bases unmatched. The CDR3 extends over 10 amino acids. From germline, CDR1 is LNHDA and CDR2 SQIVND (reference sequence). The CDR3 spells CASGDRERHF. The CDR3, as DNA: TGTGCCAGCGGGGACAGGGAACGGCATTTT.

The gene calls are TRBV19 and TRBJ2-5; 8 bases are shared with TRBD2. Per germline, CDR1 LNHDA and CDR2 SQIVND (reference sequence). The CDR3 totals 14 residues. J lost 5 bases, V lost 3 bases, and 5 bases had no gene match. Written as DNA, the CDR3 is TGTGCCAGTAGTATGACGGGGGGGCGTGAGACCCAGTACTTC. Translated: CASSMTGGRETQYF. Using reference TRBV19 and TRBJ2-5 for the parts outside the CDR3, the full variable domain is DGGITQSPKYLFRKEGQNVTLSCEQNLNHDAMYWYRQDPGQGLRLIYYSQIVNDFQKGDIAEGYSVSREKKESFPLTVTSAQKNPTAFYLCASSMTGGRETQYFGPGTRLLVL.

This chain links TRBV6-5 with TRBJ2-7; TRBD1 agrees at 9 bases. V shed 5 bases and J 4 bases; nucleotides not matched to a gene: 6. Germline V gene data show CDR1 as MNHEY and CDR2 as SVGAGI. The CDR3 spans 14 residues. The CDR3 DNA reads TGTGCCAGCAGTATGGGACAGGGAGCATACGAGCAGTACTTC. Amino acid sequence: CASSMGQGAYEQYF.

This chain uses TRBV2 with TRBJ1-1; D gene ambiguous. Germline V CDR1 and CDR2: SNHLY, FYNNEI. The CDR3 covers 15 residues. The V end lost 4 bases, the J end lost 3 bases, and 15 bases lay between the germline ends. The DNA of the CDR3 is TGTGCCAGCAGTGGAGGGTCCCCAAGGGACACTGAAGCTTTCTTT. The encoded protein is CASSGGSPRDTEAFF.

V usage is TRBV5-4 and J usage is TRBJ2-3; D not resolved. The CDR3 totals 14 residues. With 6 bases removed from V and 2 bases from J, the gap between germline ends came to 13 bases. Looked up from germline, CDR1 is SGHNT and CDR2 is YYREEE (reference sequence). CDR3 coding DNA: TGTGCCAGCACCACGACACCCTACACAGATACGCAGTATTTT. This gives the protein CASTTTPYTDTQYF.

The CDR3 protein is CASSSGRTGVETQYF. CDR3 sequence (DNA): TGTGCCAGCAGCTCCGGCCGGACAGGGGTGGAGACCCAGTACTTC. The V and J genes are TRBV11-3 and TRBJ2-5; TRBD1 matches at 9 bases. The V gene end was trimmed by 4 bases and the J gene end by 5 bases; junction bases not matched to a gene: 8. This CDR3 has 15 amino acids. The germline gives CDR1 SGHNT, CDR2 YENEEA.

The chain joins TRBV15 to TRBJ1-4; 10 positions agree with TRBD1. Germline loops: CDR1 LNHNV, CDR2 YYDKDF (reference sequence). This CDR3 has 15 amino acids. V was pared by 3 bases and J by 7 bases, with 5 bases of the junction left unmatched. The CDR3 DNA reads as TGTGCCACCAGCAGGGGGACAGGGGCGATTGAAAAACTGTTTTTT. As protein: CATSRGTGAIEKLFF. The whole variable domain, filled in from reference TRBV15 and TRBJ1-4, reads DAMVIQNPRYQVTQFGKPVTLSCSQTLNHNVMYWYQQKSSQAPKLLFHYYDKDFNNEADTPDNFQSRRPNTSFCFLDIRSPGLGDTAMYLCATSRGTGAIEKLFFGSGTQLSVL.

J is TRBJ2-5 and V is TRBV15; 13 nucleotides agree with TRBD2. The germline V gene encodes CDR1 LNHNV and CDR2 YYDKDF (reference sequence). The J segment lost 4 bases and the V segment lost 1 base, leaving 9 bases of the junction unmatched. The CDR3 covers 18 residues. The CDR3 DNA reads as TGTGCCACCAGCAGAGCAAAAGGGACTAGCGGGGACGGAGAGACCCAGTACTTC. Translated, it gives CATSRAKGTSGDGETQYF. Together with reference TRBV15 and TRBJ2-5, the CDR3 gives the full variable domain: DAMVIQNPRYQVTQFGKPVTLSCSQTLNHNVMYWYQQKSSQAPKLLFHYYDKDFNNEADTPDNFQSRRPNTSFCFLDIRSPGLGDTAMYLCATSRAKGTSGDGETQYFGPGTRLLVL.

J is TRBJ2-2 and V is TRBV12-2; the DNA was not compared with TRBD1, the D call given in the table. TRBV12-2 is marked as a pseudogene. The CDR3 loop spans 16 amino acids. CDR3: CASRIGTGVLTGELFF. The CDR3 region has the DNA TGTGCAAGTCGTATTGGGACAGGGGTTCTTACCGGGGAGCTGTTTTTT.